This T cell receptor beta chain was sequenced during a study of early T cells in non-severe SARS-CoV-2 infection. The ends were cut back, 6 bases at V and 3 bases at J, with 7 bases in the middle. CDR1 MNHNY and CDR2 SVGAGI come from the germline V gene (reference sequence). The CDR3 has 12 residues. Via MiXCR, TCRdb re-called the 5' RACE reads, giving one row per CDR3 protein. This table holds 65,000 to 90,000 distinct CDR3 sequences, 9% to 15% found once. Ten or more counts support this clonotype. The sample was whole blood. This rearrangement joins TRBV6-6 to TRBJ2-3; D is uncertain. This sequence originates from an adult who was a healthcare worker with PCR-confirmed SARS-CoV-2 infection or an uninfected control (not recorded which). CDR3 loop: CASSPTTDTQYF. In DNA form, the CDR3 reads TGTGCCAGCAGCCCCACGACAGATACGCAGTATTTT.